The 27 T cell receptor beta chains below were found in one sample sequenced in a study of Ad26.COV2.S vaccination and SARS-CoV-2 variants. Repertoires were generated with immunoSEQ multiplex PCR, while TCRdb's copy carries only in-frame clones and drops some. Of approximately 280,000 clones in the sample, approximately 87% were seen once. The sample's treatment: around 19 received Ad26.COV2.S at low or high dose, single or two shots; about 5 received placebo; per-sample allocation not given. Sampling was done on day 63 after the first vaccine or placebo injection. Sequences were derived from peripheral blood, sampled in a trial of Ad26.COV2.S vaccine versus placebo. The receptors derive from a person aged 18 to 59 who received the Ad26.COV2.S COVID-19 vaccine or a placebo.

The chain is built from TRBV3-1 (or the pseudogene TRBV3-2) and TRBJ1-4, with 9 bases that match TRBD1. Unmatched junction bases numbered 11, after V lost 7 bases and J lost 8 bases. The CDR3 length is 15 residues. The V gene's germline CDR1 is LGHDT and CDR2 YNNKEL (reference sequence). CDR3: CASNSRTGVGEKLFF. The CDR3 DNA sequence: TGTGCCAGCAACTCAAGGACAGGGGTAGGCGAAAAACTGTTTTTT.

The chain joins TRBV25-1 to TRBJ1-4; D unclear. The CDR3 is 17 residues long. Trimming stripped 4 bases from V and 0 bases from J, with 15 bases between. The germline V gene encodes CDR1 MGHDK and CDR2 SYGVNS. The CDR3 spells CASSGNLRQSTNEKLFF. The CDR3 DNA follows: TGTGCCAGCAGTGGAAACCTTCGACAATCAACTAATGAAAAACTGTTTTTT.

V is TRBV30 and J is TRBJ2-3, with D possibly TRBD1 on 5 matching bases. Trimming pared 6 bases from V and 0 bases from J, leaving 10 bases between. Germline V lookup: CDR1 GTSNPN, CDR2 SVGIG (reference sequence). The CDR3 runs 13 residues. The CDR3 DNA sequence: TGTGCCTGCAGGGTCCCTAGCACAGATACGCAGTATTTT. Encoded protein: CACRVPSTDTQYF.

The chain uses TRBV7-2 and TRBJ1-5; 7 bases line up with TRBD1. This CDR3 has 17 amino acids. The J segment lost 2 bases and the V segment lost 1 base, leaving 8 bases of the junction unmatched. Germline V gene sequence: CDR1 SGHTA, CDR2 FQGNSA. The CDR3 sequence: CASSLVGGAGGNQPQHF. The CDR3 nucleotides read TGTGCCAGCAGCTTAGTAGGGGGCGCAGGGGGCAATCAGCCCCAGCATTTT.

CDR3 DNA: TGTGCCAGCAGTTACAAGGGTACAGGGGTGCAGTTCTTC. Its protein is CASSYKGTGVQFF. The chain uses TRBV6-5 and TRBJ2-1, with 7 bases lining up with TRBD1. V shed 2 bases and J 12 bases; nucleotides not matched to a gene: 7. Germline CDR1 is MNHEY and CDR2 is SVGAGI. The CDR3 has 13 residues.

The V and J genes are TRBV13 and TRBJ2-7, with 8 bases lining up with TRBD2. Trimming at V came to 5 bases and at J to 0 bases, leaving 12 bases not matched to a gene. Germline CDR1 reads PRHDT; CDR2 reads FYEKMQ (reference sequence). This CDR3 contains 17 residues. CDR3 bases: TGTGCCAGCAGCCTAGAGGGGAGCGGGGGACGCTCCTACGAGCAGTACTTC. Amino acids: CASSLEGSGGRSYEQYF.

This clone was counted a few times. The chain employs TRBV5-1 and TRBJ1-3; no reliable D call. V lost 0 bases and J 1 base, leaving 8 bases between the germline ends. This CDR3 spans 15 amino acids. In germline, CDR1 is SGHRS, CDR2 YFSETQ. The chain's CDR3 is CASSLAYGSGNTIYF. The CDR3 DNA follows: TGCGCCAGCAGCTTGGCCTATGGGTCTGGAAACACCATATATTTT.

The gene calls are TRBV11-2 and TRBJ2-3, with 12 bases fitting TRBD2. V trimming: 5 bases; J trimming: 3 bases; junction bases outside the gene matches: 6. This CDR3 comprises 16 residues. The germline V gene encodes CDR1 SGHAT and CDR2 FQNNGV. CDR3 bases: TGTGCCAGCAGCCCAACCGGGACTAGCGGGACAGATACGCAGTATTTT. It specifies CASSPTGTSGTDTQYF. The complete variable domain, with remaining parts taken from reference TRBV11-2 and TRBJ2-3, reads EAGVAQSPRYKIIEKRQSVAFWCNPISGHATLYWYQQILGQGPKLLIQFQNNGVVDDSQLPKDRFSAERLKGVDSTLKIQPAKLEDSAVYLCASSPTGTSGTDTQYFGPGTRLTVL.

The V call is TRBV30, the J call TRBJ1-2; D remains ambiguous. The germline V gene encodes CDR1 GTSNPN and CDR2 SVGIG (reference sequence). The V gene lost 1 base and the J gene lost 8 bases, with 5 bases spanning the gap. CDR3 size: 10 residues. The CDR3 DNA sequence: TGTGCCTGGAGTGCGGAAGGCTACACCTTC. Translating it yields CAWSAEGYTF.

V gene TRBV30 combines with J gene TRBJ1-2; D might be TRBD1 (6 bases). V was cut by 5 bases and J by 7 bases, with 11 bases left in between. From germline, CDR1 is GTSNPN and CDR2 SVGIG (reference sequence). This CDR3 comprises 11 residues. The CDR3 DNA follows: TGTGCCTGGGTCAGGGGCTTTGGCTACACCTTC. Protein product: CAWVRGFGYTF. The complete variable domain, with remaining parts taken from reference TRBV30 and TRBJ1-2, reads SQTIHQWPATLVQPVGSPLSLECTVEGTSNPNLYWYRQAAGRGLQLLFYSVGIGQISSEVPQNLSASRPQDRQFILSSKKLLLSDSGFYLCAWVRGFGYTFGSGTRLTVV.

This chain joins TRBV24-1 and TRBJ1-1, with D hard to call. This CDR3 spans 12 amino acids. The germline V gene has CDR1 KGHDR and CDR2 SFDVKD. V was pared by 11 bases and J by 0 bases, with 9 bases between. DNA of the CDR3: TGTGCCATCCCCCTGATGAACACTGAAGCTTTCTTT. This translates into CAIPLMNTEAFF.

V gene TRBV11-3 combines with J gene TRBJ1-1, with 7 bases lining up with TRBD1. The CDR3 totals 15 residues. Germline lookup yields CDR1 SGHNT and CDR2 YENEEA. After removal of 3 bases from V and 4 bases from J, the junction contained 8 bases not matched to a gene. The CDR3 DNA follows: TGTGCCAGCAGCTTTGGGTCGACAGGGTCCACTGAAGCTTTCTTT. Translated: CASSFGSTGSTEAFF.

CDR3 in DNA: TGTGCCAGCAGGTTGGGGGGTCTGGATTCTGGAAACACCATATATTTT. Encoded protein: CASRLGGLDSGNTIYF. The rearrangement uses TRBV2 and TRBJ1-3; D may be TRBD1 (5 bases). The length of the CDR3 is 16 residues. V was pared by 6 bases and J by 1 base, with 16 bases between. The germline gives CDR1 SNHLY, CDR2 FYNNEI.

As DNA, the CDR3 is TGTGCCAGCAGCTTAGTGCCAGGGGGCGGCGGCTACACCTTC. This encodes CASSLVPGGGGYTF. The chain joins TRBV7-2 to TRBJ1-2; 8 nucleotides line up with TRBD1. The V and J ends lost 1 base and 8 bases, in that order; junction bases with no gene match: 6. CDR1 and CDR2 (germline): SGHTA, FQGNSA. The CDR3 extends over 14 amino acids.

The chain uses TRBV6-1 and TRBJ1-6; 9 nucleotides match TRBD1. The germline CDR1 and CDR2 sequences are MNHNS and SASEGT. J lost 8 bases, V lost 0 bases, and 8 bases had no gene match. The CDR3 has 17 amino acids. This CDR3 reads CASSEALPGTGYSPLHF. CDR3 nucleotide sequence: TGTGCCAGCAGTGAAGCGCTTCCCGGGACAGGGTATTCACCCCTCCACTTT.

In DNA, the CDR3 is TGTGCCAGCGGTTGGAATAATTCACCCCTCCACTTT. Residues: CASGWNNSPLHF. The chain joins TRBV6-5 to TRBJ1-6, with D unclear. CDR1 MNHEY and CDR2 SVGAGI come from the germline V gene. V gave up 8 bases and J gave up 5 bases, with 7 bases separating them. This CDR3 contains 12 residues.

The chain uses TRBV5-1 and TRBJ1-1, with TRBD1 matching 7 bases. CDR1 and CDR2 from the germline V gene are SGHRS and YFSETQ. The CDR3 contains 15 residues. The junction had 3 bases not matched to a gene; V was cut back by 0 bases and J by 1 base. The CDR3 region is CASSLGTGANTEAFF. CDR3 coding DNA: TGCGCCAGCAGCTTGGGTACAGGGGCGAACACTGAAGCTTTCTTT.

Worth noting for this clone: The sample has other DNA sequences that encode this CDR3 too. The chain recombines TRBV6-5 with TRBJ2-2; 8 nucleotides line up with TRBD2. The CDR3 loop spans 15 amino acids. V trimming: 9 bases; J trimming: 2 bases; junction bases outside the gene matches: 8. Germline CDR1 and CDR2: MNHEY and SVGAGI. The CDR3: CASTAGLANTGELFF. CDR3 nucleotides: TGTGCCAGTACAGCTGGACTAGCAAACACCGGGGAGCTGTTTTTT.

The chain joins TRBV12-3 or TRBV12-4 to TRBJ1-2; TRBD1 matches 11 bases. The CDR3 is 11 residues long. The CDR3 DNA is TGTCCTGGACAGGGGGCGCGAGGCTACACCTTC. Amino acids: CPGQGARGYTF.

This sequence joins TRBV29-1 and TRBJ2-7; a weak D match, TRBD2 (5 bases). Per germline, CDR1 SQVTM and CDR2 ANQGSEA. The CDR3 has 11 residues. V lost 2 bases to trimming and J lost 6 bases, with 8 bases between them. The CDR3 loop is CSVELRAEQYF. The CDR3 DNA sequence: TGCAGCGTTGAATTGAGGGCCGAGCAGTACTTC.

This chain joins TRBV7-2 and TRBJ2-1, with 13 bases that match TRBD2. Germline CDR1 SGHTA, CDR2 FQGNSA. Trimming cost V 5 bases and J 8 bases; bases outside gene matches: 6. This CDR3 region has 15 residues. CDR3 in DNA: TGTGCCAGCAGCACGGGACTAGCGGGATTTGATGAGCAGTTCTTC. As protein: CASSTGLAGFDEQFF. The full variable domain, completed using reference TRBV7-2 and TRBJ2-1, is GAGVSQSPSNKVTEKGKDVELRCDPISGHTALYWYRQSLGQGLEFLIYFQGNSAPDKSGLPSDRFSAERTGGSVSTLTIQRTQQEDSAVYLCASSTGLAGFDEQFFGPGTRLTVL.

The CDR3, as DNA: TGTGCCTGGAGTGTGATCTGGCCCTTGAACACTGAAGCTTTCTTT. Translating gives CAWSVIWPLNTEAFF. This rearrangement joins TRBV30 to TRBJ1-1; no clear D gene. Deletions cut 0 bases from V and 0 bases from J, with 11 bases between. The germline CDR1 and CDR2 sequences are GTSNPN and SVGIG (reference sequence). The CDR3 extends over 15 amino acids. The whole variable domain, remainder taken from reference TRBV30 and TRBJ1-1, is SQTIHQWPATLVQPVGSPLSLECTVEGTSNPNLYWYRQAAGRGLQLLFYSVGIGQISSEVPQNLSASRPQDRQFILSSKKLLLSDSGFYLCAWSVIWPLNTEAFFGQGTRLTVV.

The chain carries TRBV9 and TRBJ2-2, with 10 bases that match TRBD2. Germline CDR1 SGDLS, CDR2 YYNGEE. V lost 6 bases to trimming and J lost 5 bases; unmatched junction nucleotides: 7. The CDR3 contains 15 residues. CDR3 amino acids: CASTPSGGATGELFF. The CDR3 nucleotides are TGTGCCAGCACACCTAGCGGGGGTGCTACCGGGGAGCTGTTTTTT.

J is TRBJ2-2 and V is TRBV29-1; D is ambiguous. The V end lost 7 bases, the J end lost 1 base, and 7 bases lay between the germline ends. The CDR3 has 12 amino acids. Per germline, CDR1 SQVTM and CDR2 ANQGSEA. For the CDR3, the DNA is TGCAGCGCCCCTGGGAACACCGGGGAGCTGTTTTTT. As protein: CSAPGNTGELFF.

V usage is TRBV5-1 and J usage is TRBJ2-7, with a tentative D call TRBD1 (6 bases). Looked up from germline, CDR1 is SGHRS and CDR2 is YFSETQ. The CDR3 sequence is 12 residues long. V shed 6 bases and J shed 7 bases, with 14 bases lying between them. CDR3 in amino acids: CASTGAGQEQYF. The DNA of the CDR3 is TGCGCCAGCACAGGGGCCGGGCAGGAGCAGTACTTC.

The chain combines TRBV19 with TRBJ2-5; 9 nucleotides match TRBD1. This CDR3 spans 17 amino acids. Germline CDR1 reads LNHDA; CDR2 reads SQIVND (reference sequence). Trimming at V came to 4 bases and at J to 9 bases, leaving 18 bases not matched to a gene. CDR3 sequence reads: CASSTLPGQGKGWAQYF. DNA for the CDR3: TGTGCCAGTAGTACCCTTCCGGGACAGGGAAAGGGTTGGGCCCAGTACTTC.

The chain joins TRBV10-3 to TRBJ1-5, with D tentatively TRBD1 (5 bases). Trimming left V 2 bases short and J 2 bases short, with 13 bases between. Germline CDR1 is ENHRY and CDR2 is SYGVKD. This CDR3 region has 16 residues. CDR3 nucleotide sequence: TGTGCCATCAGTGAGGAGTGGGGGGATGGCAATCAGCCCCAGCATTTT. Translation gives CAISEEWGDGNQPQHF.